The clone carrying this TCR beta chain was counted once. Produced via immunoSEQ multiplex PCR; TCRdb's table is partial and in-frame only. The table includes 20,000 to 30,000 clones, about 81% detected once. The data derive from a study of control samples from healthy donors and cancer patients. The V gene lost 7 bases and the J gene lost 5 bases, with 15 bases spanning the gap. The germline CDR1 and CDR2 sequences are SNHLY and FYNNEI. The CDR3 is 14 residues long. This receptor was identified in a man aged 60 to 69 with colorectal cancer. Sequencing used PBMCs. This chain joins TRBV2 and TRBJ1-5, with a weak D call TRBD1 (6 bases). The CDR3 DNA reads TGTGCCAGCACTAAGACGGACAGCTATCAGCCCCAGCATTTT. Its translation: CASTKTDSYQPQHF.